These T cell receptor beta chains were read from a single sample in a study of blood T cell repertoires in COVID-19. Assay used: immunoSEQ multiplex PCR; TCRdb lists only in-frame clones, some missing. The data hold approximately 380,000 clones, with 88% observed a single time. The sample was PBMCs or T cells enriched from blood (not recorded which). The receptors derive from a young woman who had recovered from COVID-19. CDR3s include the opening cysteine and the closing phenylalanine or tryptophan. A D gene is named only where the DNA matches it firmly. Rows may omit the clone size; those that give it use once, few, many or a size class.

>TRBJ1-2|NA|NA|TRBV19
TGTGCCAGCAGGACGGGAAACTATGGCTACACCTTC
CASRTGNYGYTF
>TRBJ1-5|TRBD1|NA|TRBV27
TGTGCCAGCAGTTTAGAGACAGGGGGCACTCAGCCCCAGCATTTT
CASSLETGGTQPQHF
>TRBJ2-7|TRBD1|NA|TRBV7-9
TGTGCCAGTACGCCTCAGGGACAGGGGGACGAGCAGTACTTC
CASTPQGQGDEQYF
>TRBJ2-7|NA|once|TRBV5-6
TGTGCCAGCAGCTTCGCAGGGGACGAGCAGTACTTC
CASSFAGDEQYF
>TRBJ2-7|NA|NA|TRBV27
TGTGCCAGCAGTTTATTAGGACGGAACGGGAATATCCACGAGCAGTACTTC
CASSLLGRNGNIHEQYF
>TRBJ1-2|NA|NA|TRBV18
TGTGCCAGCTCACCCGAGCGAGGGCAATATGGCTACACCTTC
CASSPERGQYGYTF
>TRBJ1-5|TRBD1|NA|TRBV5-1
TGCGCCAGCAGCCCCGGGACAGGCCCTAATCAGCCCCAGCATTTT
CASSPGTGPNQPQHF
>TRBJ2-7|TRBD2|NA|TRBV19
TGTGCCAGTAAAGAGCGGGGGTCCTCCTACGAGCAGTACTTC
CASKERGSSYEQYF
>TRBJ2-1|NA|NA|TRBV7-9
TGTGCCAGCAGCTCCCCGAGGGCTGCCTACAATGAGCAGTTCTTC
CASSSPRAAYNEQFF
>TRBJ1-1|NA|NA|TRBV6-5
TGTGCCAGCAGTTCGCGGACACTGAACACTGAAGCTTTCTTT
CASSSRTLNTEAFF
>TRBJ1-3|TRBD1|NA|TRBV11-2
TGTGCCAGCAGCTCAGGGCCAGGGACAGGCCGCTCTGGAAACACCATATATTTT
CASSSGPGTGRSGNTIYF
>TRBJ2-7|TRBD1|NA|TRBV9
TGTGCCAGCAGCGGGGGACAGAGCTACGAGCAGTACTTC
CASSGGQSYEQYF
>TRBJ1-4|NA|NA|TRBV4-3
TGCGCCAGCAGCCAAGGAGGGACATACCACGGCAAACTGTTTTTT
CASSQGGTYHGKLFF
>TRBJ2-5|TRBD1|few|TRBV29-1
TGCAGCGTTGAGGGAGCCAGGGGGATAGGAGAGACCCAGTACTTC
CSVEGARGIGETQYF
>TRBJ2-7|TRBD2|few|TRBV3-1/TRBV3-2
TGTGCCAGCAGCCAAGAAGGACTAGCGGGGGGCCGATCCTACGAGCAGTACTTC
CASSQEGLAGGRSYEQYF
>TRBJ2-7|TRBD2|NA|TRBV3-1/TRBV3-2
TGTGCCAGCAGCCAAGTGAGCGGGGGGCGGACCTACGAGCAGTACTTC
CASSQVSGGRTYEQYF
>TRBJ2-5|TRBD2|NA|TRBV15
TGTGCCACCAGCAGAGTTCAGACTAGCGGGGGGGCCGAGACCCAGTACTTC
CATSRVQTSGGAETQYF
>TRBJ2-3|TRBD2|few|TRBV6-4
TGTGCCAGCAGTGAGGGGACTAGCGGCACAGATACGCAGTATTTT
CASSEGTSGTDTQYF
>TRBJ2-1|NA|NA|TRBV4-1
TGCGCCAGCAGCCAAGCGGAAGTAGCCAGGGATGAGCAGTTCTTC
CASSQAEVARDEQFF
>TRBJ1-5|TRBD1|NA|TRBV19
TGTGCCAGTAGTATTCCACAGGGGCTTAGCAATCAGCCCCAGCATTTT
CASSIPQGLSNQPQHF
>TRBJ1-1|NA|NA|TRBV2
TGTGCCAGCAGTGAAGCGCTTGCAGGGGTGGTTGAAGCTTTCTTT
CASSEALAGVVEAFF
>TRBJ2-1|NA|NA|TRBV7-2
TGTGCCAGCAGCTTAGCGCCGATCAGTATCAATGAGCAGTTCTTC
CASSLAPISINEQFF
>TRBJ1-4|TRBD1|NA|TRBV9
TGTGCCAGCAGCGTAAGGGGGACAGCAACTAATGAAAAACTGTTTTTT
CASSVRGTATNEKLFF
>TRBJ2-7|NA|few|TRBV19
TGTGCCAGTAGTCCCAATACAGGGTTCGGGGAGCAGTACTTC
CASSPNTGFGEQYF
>TRBJ1-1|NA|NA|TRBV25-1
TGTGCCAGCAGTGACTCGGACTTCATGAACACTGAAGCTTTCTTT
CASSDSDFMNTEAFF
>TRBJ1-5|NA|NA|TRBV30
TGTGCCTGGGCGCAGGGCAATCAGCCCCAGCATTTT
CAWAQGNQPQHF
>TRBJ1-1|NA|NA|TRBV19
TGTGCCAGTAGTACCCGCCCGGGGTCTTCCATGAACACTGAAGCTTTCTTT
CASSTRPGSSMNTEAFF
>TRBJ1-2|NA|NA|TRBV19
TGTGCCTCACGGCGAGGAAACTATGGCTACACCTTC
CASRRGNYGYTF
>TRBJ1-6|NA|NA|TRBV19
TGTGCCAGTAGTATCAGATTAGGGCAGGGGCGTTCACCCCTCCACTTT
CASSIRLGQGRSPLHF
>TRBJ2-7|NA|NA|TRBV5-6
TGTGCCAGCAGCTTTGGACAGACCTACGAGCAGTACTTC
CASSFGQTYEQYF
>TRBJ2-5|TRBD1|NA|TRBV19
TGTGCCAGTAGCCCGGGACAGGGGGGCCTTGGAGAGACCCAGTACTTC
CASSPGQGGLGETQYF
>TRBJ2-7|NA|NA|TRBV6-1
TGTGCCAGCAGTGAACTCAGTGGTCCCTCCTACGAGCAGTACTTC
CASSELSGPSYEQYF
>TRBJ1-2|NA|NA|TRBV7-3
TGTGCCAGCAGCGCCACCGGGAGTTATGGCTACACCTTC
CASSATGSYGYTF
>TRBJ1-5|NA|once|TRBV6-1
TGTGCCAGCAGTGAAGAGGCAGGACAGCATTTT
CASSEEAGQHF
>TRBJ1-6|TRBD1|NA|TRBV19
TGTGCCGGCGGACAGGGCGGTAATTCACCCCTCCACTTT
CAGGQGGNSPLHF
>TRBJ2-7|TRBD1|NA|TRBV6-5
TGTGCCAGCAGTTCCAAAGGGACAGGGGTCTCCTACGAGCAGTACTTC
CASSSKGTGVSYEQYF